A single sample is the source of the 24 T cell receptor beta chains below, sequenced in a study of T cell changes during pregnancy in multiple sclerosis. Measured with immunoSEQ multiplex PCR; TCRdb has only the in-frame clones, and not every one. The table has tens of thousands of clones, over 80% seen once; the top ten hold roughly 1%. The sequences come from peripheral blood, collected in the first trimester of pregnancy. Receptors were obtained from a female donor with multiple sclerosis, enrolled in a pregnancy study.

The chain employs TRBV28 and TRBJ2-7; possible D gene TRBD1, 6 bases. Trimming left V 3 bases short and J 5 bases short, with 11 bases between. The CDR3 covers 13 residues. Germline V lookup: CDR1 MDHEN, CDR2 SYDVKM. CDR3 nucleotides: TGTGCCAGCAGTTTTGACAGGATCCACGAGCAGTACTTC. Residues: CASSFDRIHEQYF.

This chain connects TRBV4-2 to TRBJ2-7; weak D call: TRBD1 (6 bases). V lost 2 bases to trimming and J lost 0 bases, with 8 bases between them. Germline CDR1 is LGHNA and CDR2 is YNFKEQ. This CDR3 contains 14 residues. CDR3 residues: CASSQQGISYEQYF. The CDR3 nucleotides are TGTGCCAGCAGCCAACAGGGGATCTCCTACGAGCAGTACTTC.

The chain is built from TRBV5-5 and TRBJ1-2; 10 bases agree with TRBD1. CDR1 and CDR2 (germline): SGHKS, YYEKEE (reference sequence). The CDR3 loop spans 15 amino acids. The V and J ends lost 4 bases and 2 bases, in that order; junction bases with no gene match: 5. For the CDR3, the DNA is TGTGCCAGCAGCAGACAGGGGGCGACGAACTATGGCTACACCTTC. This codes for CASSRQGATNYGYTF.

The table lists this clone with a count of one. The rearrangement joins TRBV28 to TRBJ2-1, with 8 positions matching TRBD2. CDR1 and CDR2 from the germline V gene are MDHEN and SYDVKM. The V and J ends lost 4 bases and 7 bases, in that order; junction bases with no gene match: 6. The CDR3 has 14 amino acids. The CDR3 bases are TGTGCCAGCAGTTGGAGCGGGAGTCTAAATGAGCAGTTCTTC. This codes for CASSWSGSLNEQFF. Drawing the rest from reference TRBV28 and TRBJ2-1, the complete variable domain is DVKVTQSSRYLVKRTGEKVFLECVQDMDHENMFWYRQDPGLGLRLIYFSYDVKMKEKGDIPEGYSVSREKKERFSLILESASTNQTSMYLCASSWSGSLNEQFFGPGTRLTVL.

This rearrangement joins TRBV7-8 to TRBJ1-1; 8 positions match TRBD1. Per germline, CDR1 SGHVS and CDR2 FQNEAQ. V shed 1 base, J shed 5 bases, and the junction held 3 bases outside the gene matches. The CDR3 spans 14 residues. The CDR3 region is CASSLGTGITEAFF. The CDR3 DNA reads TGTGCCAGCAGCTTAGGGACAGGGATAACTGAAGCTTTCTTT.

The chain combines TRBV11-2 with TRBJ2-7, with 8 bases identical to TRBD2. Germline V CDR1 and CDR2: SGHAT, FQNNGV. The CDR3 spans 14 residues. With 3 bases clipped from V and 2 bases from J, the junction kept 3 bases outside the gene matches. The CDR3: CASSFSGGPYEQYF. The CDR3 region has the DNA TGTGCCAGCAGCTTTTCGGGAGGGCCCTACGAGCAGTACTTC.

This chain connects TRBV14 to TRBJ1-5; D gene uncertain. This CDR3 spans 14 amino acids. V was clipped by 4 bases and J by 3 bases, with 10 bases between them. Per germline, CDR1 SGHDN and CDR2 FVKESK. CDR3 in amino acids: CASSRGAHNQPQHF. The DNA for the CDR3 is TGTGCCAGCAGCCGAGGCGCCCACAATCAGCCCCAGCATTTT.

This chain connects TRBV18 to TRBJ1-1; D is unresolved. The V gene's germline CDR1 is KGHSH and CDR2 LQKENI. The CDR3 consists of 14 residues. Trimming shortened V by 3 bases and J by 7 bases, and 15 bases separated the two germline ends. Written as DNA, the CDR3 is TGTGCCAGCTCACCCTCGCCTCAAAGCGGTGAAGCTTTCTTT. It specifies CASSPSPQSGEAFF.

This chain uses TRBV27 with TRBJ2-7, with 9 bases lining up with TRBD1. The V gene's germline CDR1 is MNHEY and CDR2 SMNVEV (reference sequence). J gave up 2 bases and V 7 bases, and 6 bases lay outside the gene matches. This CDR3 is 14 amino acids long. CDR3 in amino acids: CASKRGTGTYEQYF. The CDR3 region has the DNA TGTGCCAGCAAACGAGGGACAGGGACCTACGAGCAGTACTTC.

This chain joins TRBV13 and TRBJ1-1; D is perhaps TRBD1 (5 bases). Germline lookup yields CDR1 PRHDT and CDR2 FYEKMQ (reference sequence). V was shortened by 2 bases and J by 2 bases, with 9 bases between the two germline ends. The CDR3 covers 14 residues. The DNA of the CDR3 is TGTGCCAGCAGCTTACAGGGCGATAACACTGAAGCTTTCTTT. It specifies CASSLQGDNTEAFF.

This clone was counted once. This chain joins TRBV9 and TRBJ1-2; D perhaps matches TRBD1 (6 bases). CDR1 is SGDLS and CDR2 is YYNGEE in the germline V gene. Trimming took off 3 bases at V and 6 bases at J, with 12 bases between the two ends. This CDR3 region has 13 residues. CDR3 region: CASSAPTGNGYTF. In nucleotides, the CDR3 is TGTGCCAGCAGCGCACCTACAGGGAATGGCTACACCTTC.

This sequence joins TRBV30 and TRBJ2-5, with 9 bases fitting TRBD2. The CDR3 loop spans 15 amino acids. CDR1 and CDR2 (germline): GTSNPN, SVGIG (reference sequence). The junction had 4 bases not matched to a gene; V was cut back by 0 bases and J by 2 bases. The CDR3 region is CAWSVMGLAQETQYF. The DNA for the CDR3 is TGTGCCTGGAGTGTAATGGGACTAGCTCAAGAGACCCAGTACTTC.

The V gene is TRBV18, the J gene TRBJ2-1, with 7 nucleotides matching TRBD1. The ends lost 4 bases at V and 4 bases at J; junction bases unmatched: 10. This CDR3 has 16 residues. Germline V gives CDR1 KGHSH, CDR2 LQKENI. The CDR3 loop reads CASSLRPGTAYNEQFF. The CDR3, as DNA: TGTGCCAGCTCACTGCGGCCCGGGACAGCTTACAATGAGCAGTTCTTC.

This sequence joins TRBV4-2 and TRBJ2-3; no clear D gene. CDR3 length equals 14 residues. Germline lookup yields CDR1 LGHNA and CDR2 YNFKEQ. Trimming removed 4 bases from V and 3 bases from J, with 11 bases in between. The CDR3 nucleotides read TGTGCCAGCAGCCCGCCGATTGAGACAGATACGCAGTATTTT. Its protein product is CASSPPIETDTQYF.

The rearrangement joins TRBV9 to TRBJ2-1; tentative D call: TRBD2 (7 bases). Germline V gives CDR1 SGDLS, CDR2 YYNGEE. The CDR3 contains 15 residues. Deletions cut 1 base from V and 9 bases from J, with 17 bases between. This CDR3 is CASSVFEGGTVEQFF. DNA for the CDR3: TGTGCCAGCAGCGTATTTGAGGGGGGGACTGTTGAGCAGTTCTTC.

The chain has TRBV6-7 and TRBJ1-6; D gene unclear. TRBV6-7 is known as an ORF, though its function is uncertain. The V gene lost 2 bases and the J gene lost 5 bases, with 4 bases spanning the gap. This CDR3 spans 13 amino acids. Written as DNA, the CDR3 is TGTGCCAGCAGTTACCCGGATAATTCACCCCTCCACTTT. Translated, it gives CASSYPDNSPLHF.

The CDR3 bases are TGTGCCAGCCGAGTAGGGGGCGCGAAATACACCGGGGAGCTGTTTTTT. Amino acids: CASRVGGAKYTGELFF. V usage is TRBV7-9 and J usage is TRBJ2-2; 7 bases match TRBD1. CDR1 SEHNR and CDR2 FQNEAQ come from the germline V gene (reference sequence). The CDR3 runs to 16 residues. V gave up 8 bases and J gave up 3 bases; unmatched junction bases: 12.

The chain is built from TRBV2 and TRBJ2-7; D gene uncertain. CDR1 is SNHLY, CDR2 FYNNEI, per germline. V lost 4 bases, J lost 2 bases, and 3 bases lay in between. This CDR3 contains 11 residues. The CDR3 protein is CASSVTYEQYF. CDR3 DNA: TGTGCCAGCAGTGTAACCTACGAGCAGTACTTC.

This chain uses TRBV7-6 with TRBJ2-7; 7 bases align to TRBD2. This CDR3 has 17 residues. With 1 base clipped from V and 0 bases from J, the junction kept 9 bases outside the gene matches. CDR1 is SGHVS and CDR2 is FNYEAQ in the germline V gene. The CDR3 reads CASSLVGGRGSSYEQYF. The DNA for the CDR3 is TGTGCCAGCAGCTTAGTGGGGGGGAGGGGCAGCTCCTACGAGCAGTACTTC.

V usage is TRBV11-2 and J usage is TRBJ2-3; D remains ambiguous. The V end lost 2 bases, the J end lost 6 bases, and 6 bases lay between the germline ends. The CDR3 has 12 residues. Germline assignment: CDR1 SGHAT and CDR2 FQNNGV. The CDR3 region is CASSLLRDTQYF. CDR3 sequence (DNA): TGTGCCAGCAGCTTATTGAGGGATACGCAGTATTTT.

This chain links TRBV29-1 with TRBJ2-6; 10 positions match TRBD2. From germline, CDR1 is SQVTM and CDR2 ANQGSEA. With V trimmed by 4 bases and J by 2 bases, 5 bases remained unmatched. The CDR3 totals 16 residues. The CDR3 spells CSVVLAGRTGANVLTF. The CDR3 nucleotides are TGCAGCGTTGTACTAGCGGGGAGGACTGGGGCCAACGTCCTGACTTTC. The full variable domain, with the rest looked up from reference TRBV29-1 and TRBJ2-6, is SAVISQKPSRDICQRGTSLTIQCQVDSQVTMMFWYRQQPGQSLTLIATANQGSEATYESGFVIDKFPISRPNLTFSTLTVSNMSPEDSSIYLCSVVLAGRTGANVLTFGAGSRLTVL.

The rearrangement links TRBV7-9 to TRBJ2-7; 7 bases line up with TRBD1. The ends lost 8 bases at V and 1 base at J; junction bases unmatched: 5. This CDR3 region has 13 residues. Per the germline V gene, CDR1 is SEHNR and CDR2 is FQNEAQ (reference sequence). The CDR3: CASAGQASYEQYF. CDR3 sequence (DNA): TGTGCCAGCGCTGGACAGGCGTCCTACGAGCAGTACTTC.

V is TRBV11-1 and J is TRBJ2-1; 10 bases align to TRBD1. The V gene's germline CDR1 is SGHAT and CDR2 FQDESV (reference sequence). This CDR3 comprises 16 residues. V lost 4 bases, J lost 1 base, and 4 bases stayed unmatched. This CDR3 is CASSSSGQGSYNEQFF. CDR3 DNA: TGTGCCAGCAGCTCGTCGGGACAGGGGTCCTACAATGAGCAGTTCTTC.

J is TRBJ2-3 and V is TRBV14; 10 bases fit TRBD1. The V gene end was trimmed by 3 bases and the J gene end by 7 bases; junction bases not matched to a gene: 10. This CDR3 has 16 amino acids. CDR1 and CDR2 from the germline V gene are SGHDN and FVKESK. The CDR3 protein is CASSHPGTGERNTQYF. CDR3 sequence (DNA): TGTGCCAGCAGCCACCCCGGGACAGGGGAGAGGAATACGCAGTATTTT.